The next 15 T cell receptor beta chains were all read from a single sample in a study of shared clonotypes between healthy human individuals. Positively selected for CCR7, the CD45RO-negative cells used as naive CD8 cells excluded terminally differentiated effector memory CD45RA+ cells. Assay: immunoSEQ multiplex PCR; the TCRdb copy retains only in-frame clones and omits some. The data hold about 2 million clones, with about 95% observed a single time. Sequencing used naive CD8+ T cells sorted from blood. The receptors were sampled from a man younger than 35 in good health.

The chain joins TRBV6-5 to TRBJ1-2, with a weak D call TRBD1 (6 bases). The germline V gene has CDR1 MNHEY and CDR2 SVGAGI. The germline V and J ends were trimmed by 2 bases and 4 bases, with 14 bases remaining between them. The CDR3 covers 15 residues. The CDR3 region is CASSYDPGAGYGYTF. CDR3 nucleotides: TGTGCCAGCAGTTACGATCCGGGGGCGGGCTATGGCTACACCTTC.

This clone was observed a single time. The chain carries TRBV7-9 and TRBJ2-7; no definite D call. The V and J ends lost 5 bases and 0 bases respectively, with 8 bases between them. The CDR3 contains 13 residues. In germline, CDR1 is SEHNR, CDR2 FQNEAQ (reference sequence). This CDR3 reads CASSQPISYEQYF. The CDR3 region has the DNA TGTGCCAGCAGCCAACCAATCTCCTACGAGCAGTACTTC.

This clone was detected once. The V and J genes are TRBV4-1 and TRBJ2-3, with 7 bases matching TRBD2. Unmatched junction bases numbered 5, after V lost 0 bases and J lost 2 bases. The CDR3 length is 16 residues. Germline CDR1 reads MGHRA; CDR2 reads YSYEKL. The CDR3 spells CASSQEPSGYTDTQYF. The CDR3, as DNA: TGCGCCAGCAGCCAAGAACCTAGCGGATACACAGATACGCAGTATTTT.

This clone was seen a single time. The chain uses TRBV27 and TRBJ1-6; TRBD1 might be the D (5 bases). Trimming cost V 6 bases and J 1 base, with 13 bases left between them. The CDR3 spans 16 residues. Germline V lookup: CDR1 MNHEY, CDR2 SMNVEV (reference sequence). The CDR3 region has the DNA TGTGCCAGCAGCCCCTCGGGGGGTTCCTATAATTCACCCCTCCACTTT. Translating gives CASSPSGGSYNSPLHF.

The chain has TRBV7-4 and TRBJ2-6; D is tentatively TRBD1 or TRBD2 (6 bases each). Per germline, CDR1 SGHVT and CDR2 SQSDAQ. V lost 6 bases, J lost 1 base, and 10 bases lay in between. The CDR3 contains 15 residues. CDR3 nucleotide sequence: TGTGCCAGCAGAACAGGGAGGTCTGGGGCCAACGTCCTGACTTTC. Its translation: CASRTGRSGANVLTF.

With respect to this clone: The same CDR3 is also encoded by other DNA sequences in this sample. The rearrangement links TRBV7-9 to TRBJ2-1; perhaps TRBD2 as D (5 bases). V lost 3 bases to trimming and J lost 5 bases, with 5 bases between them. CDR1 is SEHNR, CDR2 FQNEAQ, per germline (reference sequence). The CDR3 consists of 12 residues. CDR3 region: CASSFGDNEQFF. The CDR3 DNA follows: TGTGCCAGCAGCTTCGGGGACAATGAGCAGTTCTTC.

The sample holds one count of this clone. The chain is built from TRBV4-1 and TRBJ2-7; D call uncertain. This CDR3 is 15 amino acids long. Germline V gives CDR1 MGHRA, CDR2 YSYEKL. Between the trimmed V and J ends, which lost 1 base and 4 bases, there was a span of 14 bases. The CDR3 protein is CASSQVAEIVYEQYF. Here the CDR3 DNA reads TGCGCCAGCAGCCAAGTGGCAGAGATCGTATACGAGCAGTACTTC.

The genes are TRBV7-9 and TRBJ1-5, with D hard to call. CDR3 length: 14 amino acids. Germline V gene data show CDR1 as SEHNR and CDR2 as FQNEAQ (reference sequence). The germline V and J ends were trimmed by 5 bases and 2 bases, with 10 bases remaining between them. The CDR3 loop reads CASSGVIGNQPQHF. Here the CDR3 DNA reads TGTGCCAGCAGCGGGGTTATAGGCAATCAGCCCCAGCATTTT.

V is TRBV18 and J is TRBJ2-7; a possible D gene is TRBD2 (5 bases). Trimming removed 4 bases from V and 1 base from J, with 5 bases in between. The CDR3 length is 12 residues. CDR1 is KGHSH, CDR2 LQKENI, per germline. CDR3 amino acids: CASSRGSYEQYF. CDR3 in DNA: TGTGCCAGCTCACGAGGGTCCTACGAGCAGTACTTC.

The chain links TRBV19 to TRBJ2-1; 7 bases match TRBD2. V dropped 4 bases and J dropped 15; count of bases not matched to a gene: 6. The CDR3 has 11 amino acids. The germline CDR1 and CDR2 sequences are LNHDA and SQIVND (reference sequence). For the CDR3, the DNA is TGTGCCAGTAGTAGAGGACTAGAGACGTTCTTC. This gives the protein CASSRGLETFF.

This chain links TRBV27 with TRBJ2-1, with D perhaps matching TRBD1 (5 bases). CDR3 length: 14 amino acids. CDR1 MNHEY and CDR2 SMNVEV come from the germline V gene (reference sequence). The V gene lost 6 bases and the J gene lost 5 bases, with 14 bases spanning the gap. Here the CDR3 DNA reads TGTGCCAGCAGGTTAGTTGGGGCCAACAATGAGCAGTTCTTC. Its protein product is CASRLVGANNEQFF.

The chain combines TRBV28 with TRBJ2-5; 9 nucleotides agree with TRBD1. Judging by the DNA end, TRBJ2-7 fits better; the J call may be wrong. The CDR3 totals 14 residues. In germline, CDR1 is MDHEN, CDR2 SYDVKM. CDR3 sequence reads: CASRGQGIPYEQYF. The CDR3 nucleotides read TGTGCCAGCAGGGGACAGGGAATACCCTACGAGCAGTACTTC.

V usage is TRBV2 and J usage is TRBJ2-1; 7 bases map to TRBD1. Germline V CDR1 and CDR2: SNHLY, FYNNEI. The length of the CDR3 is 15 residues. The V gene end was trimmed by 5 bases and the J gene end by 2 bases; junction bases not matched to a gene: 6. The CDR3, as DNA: TGTGCCAGCAGTCACAGGGGAGAACCCTACAATGAGCAGTTCTTC. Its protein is CASSHRGEPYNEQFF.

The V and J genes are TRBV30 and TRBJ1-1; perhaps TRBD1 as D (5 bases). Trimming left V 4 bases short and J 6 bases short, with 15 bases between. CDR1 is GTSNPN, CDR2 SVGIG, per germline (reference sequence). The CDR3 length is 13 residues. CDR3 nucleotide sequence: TGTGCCTGGAACCGGGACTCGACGGCTGAAGCTTTCTTT. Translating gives CAWNRDSTAEAFF.

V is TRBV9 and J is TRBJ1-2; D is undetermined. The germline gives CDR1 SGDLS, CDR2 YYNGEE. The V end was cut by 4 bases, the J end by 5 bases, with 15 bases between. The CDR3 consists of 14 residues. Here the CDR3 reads CASSPPEGYYGYTF. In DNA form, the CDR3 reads TGTGCCAGCAGCCCGCCGGAAGGGTATTATGGCTACACCTTC.